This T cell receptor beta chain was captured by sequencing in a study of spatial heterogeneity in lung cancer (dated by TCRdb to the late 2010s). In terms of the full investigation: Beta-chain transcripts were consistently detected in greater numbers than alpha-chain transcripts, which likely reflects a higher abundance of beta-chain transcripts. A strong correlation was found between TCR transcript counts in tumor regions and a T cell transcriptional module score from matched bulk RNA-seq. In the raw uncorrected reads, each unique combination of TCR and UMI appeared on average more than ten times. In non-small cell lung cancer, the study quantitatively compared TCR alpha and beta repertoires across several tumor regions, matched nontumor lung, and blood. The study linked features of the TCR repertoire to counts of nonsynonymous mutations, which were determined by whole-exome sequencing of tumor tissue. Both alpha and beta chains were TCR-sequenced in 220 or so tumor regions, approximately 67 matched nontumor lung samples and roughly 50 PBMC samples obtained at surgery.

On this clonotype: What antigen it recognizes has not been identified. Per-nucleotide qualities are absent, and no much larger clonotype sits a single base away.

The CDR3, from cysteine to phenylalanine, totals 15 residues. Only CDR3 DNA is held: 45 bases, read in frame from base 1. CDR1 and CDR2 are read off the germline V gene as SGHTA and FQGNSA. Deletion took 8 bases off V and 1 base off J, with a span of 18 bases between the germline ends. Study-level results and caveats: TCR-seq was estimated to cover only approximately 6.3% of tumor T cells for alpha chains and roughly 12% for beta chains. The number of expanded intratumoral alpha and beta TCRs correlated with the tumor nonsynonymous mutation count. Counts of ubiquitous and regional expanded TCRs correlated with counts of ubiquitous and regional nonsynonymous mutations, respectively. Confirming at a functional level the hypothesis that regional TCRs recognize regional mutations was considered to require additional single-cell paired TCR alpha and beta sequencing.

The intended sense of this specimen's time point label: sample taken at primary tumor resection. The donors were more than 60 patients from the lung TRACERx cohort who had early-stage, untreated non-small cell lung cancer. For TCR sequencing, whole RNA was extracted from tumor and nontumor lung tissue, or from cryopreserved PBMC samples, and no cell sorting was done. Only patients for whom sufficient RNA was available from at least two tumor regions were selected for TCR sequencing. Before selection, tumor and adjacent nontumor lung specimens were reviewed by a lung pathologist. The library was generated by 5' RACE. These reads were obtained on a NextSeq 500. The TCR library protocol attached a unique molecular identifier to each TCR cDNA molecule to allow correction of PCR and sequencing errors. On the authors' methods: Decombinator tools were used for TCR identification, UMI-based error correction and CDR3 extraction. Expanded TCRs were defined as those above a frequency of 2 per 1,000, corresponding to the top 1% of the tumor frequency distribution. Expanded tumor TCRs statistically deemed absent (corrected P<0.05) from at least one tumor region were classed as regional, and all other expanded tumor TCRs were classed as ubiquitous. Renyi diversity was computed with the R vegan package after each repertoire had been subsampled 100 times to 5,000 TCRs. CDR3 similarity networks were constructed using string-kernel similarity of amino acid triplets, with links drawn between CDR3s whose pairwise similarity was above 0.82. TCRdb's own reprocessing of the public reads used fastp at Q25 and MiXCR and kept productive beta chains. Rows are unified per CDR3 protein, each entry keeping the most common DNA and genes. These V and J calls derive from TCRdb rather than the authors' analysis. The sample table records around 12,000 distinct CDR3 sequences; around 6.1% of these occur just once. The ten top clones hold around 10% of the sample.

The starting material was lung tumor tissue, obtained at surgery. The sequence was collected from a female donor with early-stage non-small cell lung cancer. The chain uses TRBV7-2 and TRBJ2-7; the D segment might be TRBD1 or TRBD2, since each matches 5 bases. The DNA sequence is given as TGTGCCAGCCGTTGGTGGGGGAGAGGGTCCTACGAGCAGTACTTC. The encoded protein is CASRWWGRGSYEQYF. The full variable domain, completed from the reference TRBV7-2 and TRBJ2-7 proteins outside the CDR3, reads GAGVSQSPSNKVTEKGKDVELRCDPISGHTALYWYRQSLGQGLEFLIYFQGNSAPDKSGLPSDRFSAERTGGSVSTLTIQRTQQEDSAVYLCASRWWGRGSYEQYFGPGTRLTVT.